The clone carrying this TCR beta chain was recorded at least ten times. Germline V gene sequence: CDR1 MNHEY, CDR2 SVGAGI. The CDR3 runs 13 residues. The V gene end was trimmed by 7 bases and the J gene end by 5 bases; junction bases not matched to a gene: 7. MiXCR, run by TCRdb on the 5' RACE reads, gives a single entry per CDR3 protein. In the table there are just under 65,000 distinct CDR3 sequences, around a fifth of which are singletons. The sequence was collected from a female donor with breast cancer. The rearrangement joins TRBV6-5 to TRBJ1-1; 7 nucleotides line up with TRBD1. Sequenced: memory CD4+ T cells sorted from a lymph node. As to subset: memory CD4+ T cells, CD4+CD45RO+CD25-. The DNA for the CDR3 is TGTGCCAGCACCCCCGACAGGGCGACTGAAGCTTTCTTT. Translating it yields CASTPDRATEAFF.